These 8 T cell receptor beta chains were all obtained from the same sample, sequenced in a study of PD-L1 blockade in urothelial cancer. The protocol was immunoSEQ multiplex PCR, while the TCRdb copy is restricted to in-frame clones and leaves out a portion. The profile shows 45,000 or so clones, around 80% of them singletons. Sequences were derived from PBMCs, sampled around atezolizumab (anti-PD-L1) treatment. All receptors derive from a man between 65 and 85 years old with urothelial cancer.

This clone came up once. The chain carries TRBV5-4 and TRBJ2-2; 11 bases line up with TRBD2. The CDR3 sequence is 17 residues long. Looked up from germline, CDR1 is SGHNT and CDR2 is YYREEE (reference sequence). After removal of 4 bases from V and 6 bases from J, the junction contained 11 bases not matched to a gene. CDR3 in DNA: TGTGCCAGCAGCGAAGATACTAGCGGGAGAAAGTCCGGGGAGCTGTTTTTT. This encodes CASSEDTSGRKSGELFF.

The rearrangement links TRBV9 to TRBJ2-3; 16 bases are a match to TRBD2. The CDR3 runs 17 residues. CDR1 and CDR2 from the germline V gene are SGDLS and YYNGEE. Losses at the gene ends were 4 bases for V and 11 bases for J; bases not matched to a gene: 13. CDR3 nucleotide sequence: TGTGCCAGCAGCAGGGGACTAGCGGGGGGGACCCAGGGTGGGCAGTATTTT. Amino acid sequence: CASSRGLAGGTQGGQYF.

This rearrangement joins TRBV7-8 to TRBJ2-3, with 12 bases fitting TRBD1. Trimming removed 7 bases from V and 4 bases from J; junction bases left unmatched: 9. Germline V lookup: CDR1 SGHVS, CDR2 FQNEAQ. This CDR3 contains 16 residues. The CDR3 loop is CASNRPGQGASDTQYF. As DNA, the CDR3 is TGTGCCAGCAACCGACCGGGACAGGGGGCCTCAGATACGCAGTATTTT.

The chain couples TRBV28 to TRBJ2-7, with 11 bases lining up with TRBD2. J lost 2 bases, V lost 6 bases, and 15 bases had no gene match. Germline CDR1 and CDR2: MDHEN and SYDVKM. This CDR3 contains 18 residues. The CDR3 sequence is CASSSLSGRARGAYEQYF. The CDR3 DNA follows: TGTGCCAGCAGCTCACTTAGCGGGAGGGCCAGGGGGGCCTACGAGCAGTACTTC. The variable domain in full, with the rest retrieved from reference TRBV28 and TRBJ2-7, is DVKVTQSSRYLVKRTGEKVFLECVQDMDHENMFWYRQDPGLGLRLIYFSYDVKMKEKGDIPEGYSVSREKKERFSLILESASTNQTSMYLCASSSLSGRARGAYEQYFGPGTRLTVT.

A single count supports this clone. The chain links TRBV27 to TRBJ2-1; 14 bases agree with TRBD2. The CDR3 has 14 amino acids. Germline-derived CDR1 and CDR2 are MNHEY and SMNVEV (reference sequence). V lost 8 bases and J lost 7; bases outside the gene matches: 4. As DNA, the CDR3 is TGTGCCAGCGGCGGACTAGCGGGAGGTAATGAGCAGTTCTTC. It codes for CASGGLAGGNEQFF.

This CDR3 is CASRLAGEAYNEQFF. CDR3 bases: TGCGCCAGCAGGCTAGCGGGAGAAGCCTACAATGAGCAGTTCTTC. The J gene is TRBJ2-1, the V gene TRBV5-1; 10 bases fit TRBD2. Germline CDR1 reads SGHRS; CDR2 reads YFSETQ. V dropped 5 bases and J dropped 2; count of bases not matched to a gene: 4. There are 15 residues in the CDR3.

The chain recombines TRBV5-1 with TRBJ2-7; 7 bases fit TRBD2. Unmatched junction bases numbered 4, after V lost 4 bases and J lost 0 bases. The CDR3 spans 14 residues. Germline V gene data show CDR1 as SGHRS and CDR2 as YFSETQ. DNA for the CDR3: TGCGCCAGCAGCCCAACTAGCGCCTCCTACGAGCAGTACTTC. Translating gives CASSPTSASYEQYF.

The chain carries TRBV9 and TRBJ2-5; TRBD2 aligns across 9 bases. Germline-derived CDR1 and CDR2 are SGDLS and YYNGEE. CDR3 size: 14 residues. The CDR3 loop reads CASSPSGVGETQYF. CDR3 DNA: TGTGCTTCGAGCCCTAGCGGGGTAGGGGAGACCCAGTACTTC.